What follows is one T cell receptor (beta chain) and its context. Its antigen is as yet unknown. This entry is derived from a study of blood T cells in healthy people across ages. Caucasian, healthy and from Russia, the donors were aged between about 6 and 100. Study-wide results and caveats: It was the long-lived donors that had more naive CD4+ cells and higher diversity than aged donors. CMV status of donors was unknown, possibly confounding expanded clonotype changes.

A J-beta primer mix and a sample-barcoded 5' primer were used in a second PCR of about 7 to 12 cycles. TCRdb reprocessed the 5' RACE reads via MiXCR and lists one record per CDR3 protein. Of just over 800,000 distinct CDR3 sequences in the sample, around 68% were seen once. The CDR3 loop spans 14 amino acids. Germline CDR1 LGHDT, CDR2 YNNKEL (reference sequence). V shed 5 bases, J shed 13 bases, and the junction held 11 bases outside the gene matches. This receptor was obtained from a man aged 25 to 40 in good health. This chain uses TRBV3-1 with TRBJ2-4, with 10 nucleotides matching TRBD1. Sequenced material: blood. DNA of the CDR3: TGTGCCAGCAGCTATCCTGGACAGGGGGGGGAGCAGTACTTC. It translates to CASSYPGQGGEQYF. Full variable domain (missing parts from reference TRBV3-1 and TRBJ2-4): DTAVSQTPKYLVTQMGNDKSIKCEQNLGHDTMYWYKQDSKKFLKIMFSYNNKELIINETVPNRFSPKSPDKAHLNLHINSLELGDSAVYFCASSYPGQGGEQYFGAGTRLSVL.